These T cell receptor beta chains were read from a single sample in a study of vaccination effects on CD4 cells after COVID-19. Clones were sequenced by immunoSEQ multiplex PCR, and TCRdb holds only the in-frame ones, with some missing. The repertoire holds roughly 70,000 clones, with roughly 74% as singletons. Their antigen targets remain unknown. The sequenced sample was CD4+ T cells from PBMCs cultured with HCoV-229E spike peptides, obtained after COVID-19 vaccination. These receptor sequences come from a human donor who received a COVID-19 vaccine. Both conserved end residues are part of each CDR3. D genes are given only for firm matches. Only some rows state a clone size, as once, few, many or a class for expanded clones.

TRBJ1-4,TRBD1,TRBV25-1,.,TGTGCCAGCAGGACTGTGACAGGGTCGAATGAAAAACTGTTTTTT,CASRTVTGSNEKLFF
TRBJ1-4,.,TRBV6-2/TRBV6-3,.,TGTGCCAGCAGTTACACAGCGCAGCTTGCAACTAATGAAAAACTGTTTTTT,CASSYTAQLATNEKLFF
TRBJ1-2,.,TRBV3-1/TRBV3-2,.,TGTGCCAGCAGCCAAACGGCAGGGAGGGGCTACACCTTC,CASSQTAGRGYTF
TRBJ1-4,.,TRBV6-5,.,TGTGCCAGCAGTTACCAAAGTGGGACCCCCAATGAAAAACTGTTTTTT,CASSYQSGTPNEKLFF
TRBJ1-5,.,TRBV6-1,once,TGTGCCAGCAGTGATTATGTGGGAGTTAGGAATCAGCCCCAGCATTTT,CASSDYVGVRNQPQHF
TRBJ2-2,TRBD2,TRBV9,.,TGTGCCAGCAGCACTCGGGGGGGTGGGGTCGGGGAGCTGTTTTTT,CASSTRGGGVGELFF
TRBJ1-2,TRBD1,TRBV2,.,TGTGCCAGCAGCGGGACAGGGGGCGCGGACTACACCTTC,CASSGTGGADYTF
TRBJ2-3,.,TRBV12-3/TRBV12-4,.,TGTGCCAGCAGTTTAGCCAGAAGGGATACGCAGTATTTT,CASSLARRDTQYF
TRBJ2-6,.,TRBV3-1/TRBV3-2,few,TGTGCCAGCAGCCAAGGGGGGTCAGGGGCCAACGTCCTGACTTTC,CASSQGGSGANVLTF
TRBJ1-1,.,TRBV20-1,few,TGCAGTGCTAGTCTTGCCGGGAACACTGAAGCTTTCTTT,CSASLAGNTEAFF
TRBJ1-1,.,TRBV28,.,TGTGCCAGCAGACCCCGGGGGCGGGCAAGTGTCACTGAAGCTTTCTTT,CASRPRGRASVTEAFF
TRBJ1-1,TRBD1,TRBV5-1,.,TGCGCCAGCAGCACCCCTGGGACAGGGGGCACTGAAGCTTTCTTT,CASSTPGTGGTEAFF
TRBJ2-3,.,TRBV12-3/TRBV12-4,.,TGTGCCAGCAGTTTTTCCACAGATACGCAGTATTTT,CASSFSTDTQYF
TRBJ2-5,TRBD2,TRBV5-1,once,TGCGCCAGCAGGCTTAGCGGGGGGGCGGAGACCCAGTACTTC,CASRLSGGAETQYF
TRBJ1-4,.,TRBV3-1/TRBV3-2,.,TGTGCCAGCAGCCAAGCTGGAAAACTGTTTTTT,CASSQAGKLFF
TRBJ1-3,.,TRBV19,few,TGTGCCAGTAGCCCCCGAGGAGGTTATGGAAACACCATATATTTT,CASSPRGGYGNTIYF
TRBJ2-5,TRBD1,TRBV3-1/TRBV3-2,.,TGTGCCAGCAGCCACTCGACAGGGCTGAAGACCCAGTACTTC,CASSHSTGLKTQYF
TRBJ2-2,.,TRBV6-5,.,TGTGCCAGCAGACCTACAGGGACGAACACCGGGGAGCTGTTTTTT,CASRPTGTNTGELFF
TRBJ1-1,TRBD1,TRBV7-3,few,TGTGCCAGCAGCTCGGGACAGGGGGTGAACACTGAAGCTTTCTTT,CASSSGQGVNTEAFF